The entry below gives a single T cell receptor (beta chain) sequence along with its context. This entry comes from a study of cytotoxic CD8 clonotypes in ibrutinib-treated CLL. The CDR3 runs 16 residues. Germline loops: CDR1 MDHEN, CDR2 SYDVKM. After removal of 3 bases from V and 6 bases from J, the junction contained 10 bases not matched to a gene. The data were produced by immunoSEQ multiplex PCR, yet TCRdb's version contains in-frame clones alone and is incomplete. Counted here are about 50,000 clones, roughly 57% occurring once; the ten biggest clones make up about 31%. This sample comprised PBMCs, obtained after 12 months of ibrutinib treatment. This sequence was found in a human donor with chronic lymphocytic leukemia. J is TRBJ1-3 and V is TRBV28, with 8 nucleotides matching TRBD1. The CDR3 coding sequence is TGTGCCAGCAGTTTGGACCTCAGGGGGCTTGCAAACACCATATATTTT. This codes for CASSLDLRGLANTIYF.